Here is one T cell receptor beta chain with its context. The sample originates from a study of control samples from healthy donors and cancer patients. Using immunoSEQ multiplex PCR, the repertoire was profiled, and TCRdb retains in-frame clones only, with some absent. The top ten hold 11% of the sample, which has some 82,000 clones, roughly 82% seen once. This clonotype originated in a man aged 60-69 years with head and neck cancer. Material for sequencing was PBMCs.

The DNA for the CDR3 is TGCGCCAGCAGCTTGGGAACAGGGGGCTATAATGAAAAACTGTTTTTT. Protein: CASSLGTGGYNEKLFF. The chain uses TRBV5-1 and TRBJ1-4; 9 bases map to TRBD1. The germline V gene has CDR1 SGHRS and CDR2 YFSETQ. This CDR3 comprises 16 residues. Trimming at V came to 0 bases and at J to 4 bases, leaving 4 bases not matched to a gene. The complete variable domain, with remaining parts taken from reference TRBV5-1 and TRBJ1-4, reads KAGVTQTPRYLIKTRGQQVTLSCSPISGHRSVSWYQQTPGQGLQFLFEYFSETQRNKGNFPGRFSGRQFSNSRSEMNVSTLELGDSALYLCASSLGTGGYNEKLFFGSGTQLSVL.